Sequencing of this TCR beta chain was carried out in a study of T cell responses to AZD1222 COVID-19 vaccine. Study findings and constraints: Mostly white British, mostly female donors; authors suggested clonal diversity may be underestimated. Targeting of unmutated variant regions was reportedly seen in nearly half of spike-specific TCRs.

The method was immunoSEQ multiplex PCR; TCRdb's version includes in-frame clones alone and lacks a portion of them. The profile shows tens of thousands of clones, approximately 90% of them singletons. Regarding this clone: No antigen is known for it.

V gave up 6 bases and J gave up 3 bases, with 17 bases separating them. The germline V gene has CDR1 MNHEY and CDR2 SVGAGI. The CDR3 has 15 amino acids. This chain connects TRBV6-5 to TRBJ1-1, with D perhaps matching TRBD1 (5 bases). The receptor comes from an adult who received the AZD1222 COVID-19 vaccine. The sample in question was peripheral blood, obtained 28 days after the second AZD1222 dose. The CDR3 reads CASSPVGQGYTEAFF. The CDR3 DNA is TGTGCCAGCAGCCCGGTTGGGCAGGGTTACACTGAAGCTTTCTTT.